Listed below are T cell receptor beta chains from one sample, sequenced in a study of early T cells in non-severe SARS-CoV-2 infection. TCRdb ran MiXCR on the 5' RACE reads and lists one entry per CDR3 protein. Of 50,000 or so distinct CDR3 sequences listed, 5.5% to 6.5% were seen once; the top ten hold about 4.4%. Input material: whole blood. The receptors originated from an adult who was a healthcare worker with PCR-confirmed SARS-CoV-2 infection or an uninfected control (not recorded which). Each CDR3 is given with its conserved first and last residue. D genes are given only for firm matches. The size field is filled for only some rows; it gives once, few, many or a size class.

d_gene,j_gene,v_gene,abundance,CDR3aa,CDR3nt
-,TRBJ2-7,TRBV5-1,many,CASRMKDGPQYF,TGCGCCAGCAGAATGAAGGACGGTCCGCAGTACTTC
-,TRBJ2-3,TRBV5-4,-,CASSRTLSTDTQYF,TGTGCCAGCAGTCGCACACTCAGCACAGATACGCAGTATTTT
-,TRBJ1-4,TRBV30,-,CALDRLGNEKLFF,TGTGCCTTGGACCGCTTGGGCAACGAAAAACTGTTTTTT
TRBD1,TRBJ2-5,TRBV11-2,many,CASSSGQGRRETQYF,TGTGCCAGCAGCTCGGGACAGGGGAGGAGGGAGACCCAGTACTTC
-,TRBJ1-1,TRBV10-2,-,CASSDSPGEAFF,TGCGCCAGCAGTGATTCCCCAGGAGAAGCTTTCTTT
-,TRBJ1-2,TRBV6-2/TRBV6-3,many,CASSSHRVNYGYTF,TGTGCCAGCAGTTCCCACAGAGTAAACTATGGCTACACCTTC
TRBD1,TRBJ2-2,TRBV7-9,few,CASSFSDRDPGELFF,TGTGCCAGCAGCTTTTCGGACAGGGATCCCGGGGAGCTGTTTTTT
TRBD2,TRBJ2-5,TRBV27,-,CASSLSVSGSGGETQYF,TGTGCCAGCAGTTTATCCGTTAGCGGGTCTGGGGGAGAGACCCAGTACTTC
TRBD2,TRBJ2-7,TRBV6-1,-,CASSELPGTVAGAYEQYF,TGTGCCAGCAGTGAACTGCCTGGGACGGTAGCGGGAGCTTACGAGCAGTACTTC
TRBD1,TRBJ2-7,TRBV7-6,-,CASSLSGQDEQYF,TGTGCCAGCAGCTTATCGGGACAGGACGAGCAGTACTTC
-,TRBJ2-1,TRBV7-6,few,CASSSRRTDNEQFF,TGTGCCAGCAGCTCGCGCAGGACGGACAATGAGCAGTTCTTC
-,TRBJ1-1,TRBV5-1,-,CASSLSPGWNTEAFF,TGCGCCAGCAGCTTGAGTCCGGGATGGAACACTGAAGCTTTCTTT
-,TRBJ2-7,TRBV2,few,CASSEEQYRYF,TGTGCCAGCAGTGAAGAACAGTACCGGTACTTC
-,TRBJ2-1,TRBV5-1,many,CASSPLGGGVYEQFF,TGCGCCAGCAGCCCACTCGGGGGAGGAGTCTATGAGCAGTTCTTC
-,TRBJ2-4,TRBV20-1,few,CSARDLSIGSLAKNIQYF,TGCAGTGCTAGAGATCTGTCCATTGGGAGCCTAGCCAAAAACATTCAGTACTTC
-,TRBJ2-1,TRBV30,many,CASALPWRDEQFF,TGTGCCTCCGCATTACCCTGGAGGGATGAGCAGTTCTTC
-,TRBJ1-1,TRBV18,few,CASSPLWGTEAFF,TGTGCCAGCTCACCATTATGGGGGACTGAAGCTTTCTTT
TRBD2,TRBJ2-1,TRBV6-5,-,CASRRAGSLAGGLNEQFF,TGTGCCAGCAGGAGGGCTGGGAGTCTAGCGGGAGGGTTAAATGAGCAGTTCTTC
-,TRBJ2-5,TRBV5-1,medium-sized,CASSLAIGETQYF,TGCGCCAGCAGCTTGGCTATCGGGGAGACCCAGTACTTC
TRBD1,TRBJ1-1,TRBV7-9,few,CASKEAGGAFF,TGTGCCAGCAAGGAGGCAGGGGGAGCTTTCTTT
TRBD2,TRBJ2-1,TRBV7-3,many,CASSLEASGSTYNEQFF,TGTGCCAGCAGCTTAGAAGCTAGCGGGTCGACCTACAATGAGCAGTTCTTC
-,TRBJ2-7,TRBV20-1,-,CSASGPGNEQYF,TGCAGTGCTAGTGGGCCGGGGAACGAGCAGTACTTC
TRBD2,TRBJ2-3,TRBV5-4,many,CASSSGTSGRTDTQYF,TGTGCCAGCAGCTCCGGGACTAGCGGGCGCACAGATACGCAGTATTTT
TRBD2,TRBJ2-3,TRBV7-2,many,CASSPGTSGSTDTQYF,TGTGCCAGCAGCCCTGGGACTAGCGGTAGCACAGATACGCAGTATTTT
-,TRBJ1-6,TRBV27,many,CASSSNGGSPLHF,TGTGCCAGCAGTTCGAACGGCGGTTCACCCCTCCACTTT
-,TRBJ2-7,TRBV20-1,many,CSARRLLEGEQYF,TGCAGTGCTAGACGGTTACTAGAAGGCGAGCAGTACTTC
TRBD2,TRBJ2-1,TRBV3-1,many,CASRASGSDEQFF,TGTGCCAGCAGGGCTAGCGGGAGCGATGAGCAGTTCTTC
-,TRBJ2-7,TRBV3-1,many,CASSLQTVSEQYF,TGTGCCAGCAGCCTACAAACAGTCAGCGAGCAGTACTTC
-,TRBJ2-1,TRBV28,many,CASSSPVRRGEQFF,TGTGCCAGCAGTTCCCCCGTACGGAGGGGTGAGCAGTTCTTC
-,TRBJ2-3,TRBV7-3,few,CASSSGAGGVTDTQYF,TGTGCCAGCAGCTCCGGGGCAGGTGGGGTCACAGATACGCAGTATTTT
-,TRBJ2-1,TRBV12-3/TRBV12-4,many,CASSPPLGTYNEQFF,TGTGCCAGCAGCCCCCCTTTGGGGACCTACAATGAGCAGTTCTTC
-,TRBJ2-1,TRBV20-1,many,CSARLVFEQFF,TGCAGTGCTCGACTAGTTTTTGAGCAGTTCTTC
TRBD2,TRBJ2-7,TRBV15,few,CATSSGVAGSYEQYF,TGTGCCACCAGCTCCGGGGTAGCGGGATCCTACGAGCAGTACTTC
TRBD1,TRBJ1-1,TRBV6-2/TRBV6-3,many,CASSYLPGQGLNTEAFF,TGTGCCAGCAGTTACTTACCGGGACAGGGCCTGAACACTGAAGCTTTCTTT
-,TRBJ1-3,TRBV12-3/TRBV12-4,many,CASANGGGGNTIYF,TGTGCCAGCGCCAACGGGGGCGGGGGAAACACCATATATTTT
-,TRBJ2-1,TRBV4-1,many,CASSQEGNEQFF,TGCGCCAGCAGCCAAGAAGGCAATGAGCAGTTCTTC